One sample yielded the 15 T cell receptor beta chains listed below, sequenced in a study of cytomegalovirus exposure and HLA in healthy donors (dated by TCRdb to between 2016 and 2019). Receptor libraries were prepared by the immunoSEQ multiplex PCR assay. For the multiplex PCR, a mixture combining 60 forward primers for TCR Vbeta segments and 13 reverse primers for TCR Jbeta segments was used. TCRdb retrieved this table from immuneACCESS and kept in-frame rearrangements only. Not all clones are present; in checked studies, unresolved V genes account for under half, and no reason is known for the remainder. In all, the sample holds roughly 120,000 clones, and about four fifths of those were seen once. The ten largest clones represent roughly 5.7% of the sample. The sequenced sample was PBMCs. The receptors were sampled from a man aged 30 to 39 in good health and CMV-seronegative.

This chain joins TRBV5-1 and TRBJ1-2; no clear D. Germline CDR1 is SGHRS and CDR2 is YFSETQ. Trimming left V 0 bases short and J 0 bases short, with 9 bases between. The CDR3 runs to 15 residues. The CDR3 region has the DNA TGCGCCAGCAGCTTGGGGCGAGGAACTAACTATGGCTACACCTTC. It codes for CASSLGRGTNYGYTF.

This clone appeared once. V is TRBV4-2 and J is TRBJ1-4; TRBD1 matches 8 bases. This CDR3 comprises 15 residues. Trimming at V came to 3 bases and at J to 8 bases, leaving 8 bases not matched to a gene. CDR1 and CDR2 (germline): LGHNA, YNFKEQ. This chain's CDR3 is CASSQQDREREKLFF. CDR3 nucleotide sequence: TGTGCCAGCAGCCAGCAGGACAGGGAGCGGGAAAAACTGTTTTTT.

The CDR3 reads CASSLGAGLYNEQFF. The CDR3 DNA follows: TGTGCCAGCAGTTTGGGAGCGGGACTATACAATGAGCAGTTCTTC. The genes are TRBV27 and TRBJ2-1, with TRBD2 matching over 7 bases. CDR3 size: 15 residues. V trimming: 3 bases; J trimming: 4 bases; junction bases outside the gene matches: 6. Per the germline V gene, CDR1 is MNHEY and CDR2 is SMNVEV (reference sequence).

This chain connects TRBV5-5 to TRBJ2-1; D gene ambiguous. Germline V gene lookup returns CDR1 SGHKS and CDR2 YYEKEE (reference sequence). Between the trimmed V and J ends, which lost 0 bases and 9 bases, there was a span of 10 bases. The CDR3 is 13 amino acids. CDR3 sequence reads: CASSLEPVREQFF. For the CDR3, the DNA is TGTGCCAGCAGCTTGGAGCCCGTCCGTGAGCAGTTCTTC.

The DNA for the CDR3 is TGTGCCAGCAGCTTAGTCGTTGTAGGGACTAGCGCCTACAATGAGCAGTTCTTC. This encodes CASSLVVVGTSAYNEQFF. V and J are TRBV7-8 and TRBJ2-1, with TRBD2 matching over 10 bases. CDR3 length: 18 residues. CDR1 and CDR2 (germline): SGHVS, FQNEAQ. Trimming at V came to 1 base and at J to 2 bases, leaving 8 bases not matched to a gene.

V usage is TRBV7-2 and J usage is TRBJ2-1; D is undetermined. Germline V CDR1 and CDR2: SGHTA, FQGNSA. This CDR3 is built from 13 residues. V was trimmed by 1 base and J by 8 bases, leaving 9 bases between them. As DNA, the CDR3 is TGTGCCAGCAGCTTAGGGCCTTTCTATGAGCAGTTCTTC. It is translated as CASSLGPFYEQFF. Variable domain in full (rest from reference TRBV7-2 and TRBJ2-1): GAGVSQSPSNKVTEKGKDVELRCDPISGHTALYWYRQSLGQGLEFLIYFQGNSAPDKSGLPSDRFSAERTGGSVSTLTIQRTQQEDSAVYLCASSLGPFYEQFFGPGTRLTVL.

The genes are TRBV6-5 and TRBJ2-1, with TRBD2 matching over 10 bases. The CDR3 length is 15 residues. The junction had 7 bases not matched to a gene; V was cut back by 7 bases and J by 4 bases. Germline V CDR1 and CDR2: MNHEY, SVGAGI. The CDR3 sequence: CASMKAGGPYNEQFF. In DNA, the CDR3 is TGTGCCAGCATGAAAGCGGGAGGGCCTTACAATGAGCAGTTCTTC.

The CDR3 loop is CASSLQGFNEKLFF. CDR3 sequence (DNA): TGCGCCAGCAGCTTACAGGGCTTCAATGAAAAACTGTTTTTT. V usage is TRBV5-1 and J usage is TRBJ1-4, with a possible D match to TRBD1 (6 bases). Germline values: CDR1 SGHRS, CDR2 YFSETQ. This CDR3 has 14 residues. The germline V and J ends were trimmed by 2 bases and 5 bases, with 10 bases remaining between them.

Only a few counts were recorded for this clone. The chain carries TRBV10-2 and TRBJ2-3; TRBD2 agrees at 11 bases. The CDR3 contains 14 residues. Germline CDR1 is WSHSY and CDR2 is SAAADI. V was clipped by 9 bases and J by 3 bases; unmatched bases: 5. CDR3 in DNA: TGCGCCAGGCCCGGGACTAGCGGTACAGATACGCAGTATTTT. Translation gives CARPGTSGTDTQYF.

This chain uses TRBV5-1 with TRBJ2-7; no clear D. V shed 4 bases and J shed 6 bases, with 17 bases lying between them. Germline V lookup: CDR1 SGHRS, CDR2 YFSETQ. The length of the CDR3 is 14 residues. CDR3 protein: CASSLGPMRAEQYF. CDR3 bases: TGCGCCAGCAGCCTGGGCCCAATGCGTGCCGAGCAGTACTTC.

The V call is TRBV25-1, the J call TRBJ1-5; D gene uncertain. Between the trimmed V and J ends, which lost 3 bases and 0 bases, there was a span of 9 bases. This CDR3 has 15 amino acids. Germline CDR1 reads MGHDK; CDR2 reads SYGVNS. The DNA for the CDR3 is TGTGCCAGCAGTGACGCCACAAGTAGCAATCAGCCCCAGCATTTT. Residues: CASSDATSSNQPQHF.

This chain links TRBV9 with TRBJ1-2; tentatively, D is TRBD1 (6 bases). The germline V and J ends were trimmed by 4 bases and 8 bases, with 15 bases remaining between them. CDR3 length: 13 residues. In germline, CDR1 is SGDLS, CDR2 YYNGEE. The chain's CDR3 is CASSPRTANGYTF. The DNA of the CDR3 is TGTGCCAGCAGCCCCCGGACAGCCAACGGCTACACCTTC.

This clone appeared a few times. The chain links TRBV5-6 to TRBJ1-2; 10 nucleotides align to TRBD1. CDR1 is SGHDT and CDR2 is YYEEEE in the germline V gene. The V gene end was trimmed by 2 bases and the J gene end by 6 bases; junction bases not matched to a gene: 7. CDR3 length: 15 residues. The CDR3 is CASSFNTGTGDGYTF. CDR3 sequence (DNA): TGTGCCAGCAGCTTTAATACCGGGACAGGGGATGGCTACACCTTC.

The chain links TRBV6-5 to TRBJ1-4; 7 positions match TRBD1. The CDR3 consists of 16 residues. V shed 0 bases, J shed 8 bases, and the junction held 9 bases outside the gene matches. Looked up from germline, CDR1 is MNHEY and CDR2 is SVGAGI. CDR3 amino acids: CASSYSRGGFGEKLFF. Written as DNA, the CDR3 is TGTGCCAGCAGTTACTCGAGAGGGGGCTTTGGGGAAAAACTGTTTTTT.

V usage is TRBV6-5 and J usage is TRBJ1-1; 7 positions match TRBD1. CDR1 is MNHEY and CDR2 is SVGAGI in the germline V gene. Germline trimming cut 2 bases from V and 3 bases from J; bases unmatched to any gene: 0. The CDR3 consists of 13 residues. The CDR3 sequence: CASSYDRDTEAFF. As DNA, the CDR3 is TGTGCCAGCAGTTACGACAGGGACACTGAAGCTTTCTTT.